The clone carrying this T cell receptor beta chain was counted a few times. What it recognizes is unknown. These data come from a study of blood T cells in healthy people across ages. Regarding the study as a whole: Among long-lived donors, naive CD4+ cells were more numerous and diversity higher than in aged donors. Observed TCR beta diversity per million T cells went down as age went up. This fall followed a roughly linear course with age.

V lost 3 bases to trimming and J lost 8 bases, with 13 bases between them. Germline CDR1 and CDR2: DFQATT and SNEGSKA (reference sequence). This CDR3 has 12 residues. The draw of peripheral blood yielded about 9.4 milliliters from each donor. Per sample, at least 5 micrograms of total RNA were extracted. Using a J-beta primer mix together with a sample-barcoded 5' primer, a second PCR was run for 7 to 11 cycles. TCRdb reprocessed the 5' RACE reads with MiXCR, giving one entry per CDR3 protein. The sample lists about 830,000 distinct CDR3 sequences; 58% were seen once. The V and J genes are TRBV20-1 and TRBJ1-2; D unresolved. The sequence was obtained from a man younger than 45 in good health. The sequencing sample was made of blood. CDR3 in DNA: TGCAGTGCTAGCTTGTCAGGTGGGGGCTACACCTTC. Its protein product is CSASLSGGGYTF.